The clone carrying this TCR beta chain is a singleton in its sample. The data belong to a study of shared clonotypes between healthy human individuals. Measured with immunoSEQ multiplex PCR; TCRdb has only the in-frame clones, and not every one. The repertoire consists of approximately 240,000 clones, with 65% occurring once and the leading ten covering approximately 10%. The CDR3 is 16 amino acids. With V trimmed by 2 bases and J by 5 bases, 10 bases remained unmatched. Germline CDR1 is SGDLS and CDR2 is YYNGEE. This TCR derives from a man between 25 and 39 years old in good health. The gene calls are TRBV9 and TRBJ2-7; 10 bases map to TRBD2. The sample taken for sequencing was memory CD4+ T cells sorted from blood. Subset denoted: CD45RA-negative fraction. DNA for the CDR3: TGTGCCAGCAGCGTGGGACCTAGCGGGAGATCGGACGAGCAGTACTTC. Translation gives CASSVGPSGRSDEQYF.